These 10 T cell receptor beta chains were all obtained from the same sample, sequenced in a study of glioma-infiltrating T cells after dendritic cell vaccination. Assay: immunoSEQ multiplex PCR; the TCRdb copy retains only in-frame clones and omits some. The sample lists about 76,000 clones, over 75% seen once, with around 2.3% in the top ten. Time point reported: after dendritic cell vaccination, including at tumor progression/relapse. Sequences were derived from blood, sampled after dendritic cell vaccination. The receptors originated from a human donor with glioblastoma.

This chain links TRBV7-2 with TRBJ2-1; possibly TRBD2 for D (5 bases). V lost 5 bases, J lost 3 bases, and 11 bases lay in between. The CDR3 has 14 residues. Germline values: CDR1 SGHTA, CDR2 FQGNSA. The CDR3 coding sequence is TGTGCCAGCAGCCCCGCTCGGGGCTACAATGAGCAGTTCTTC. Encoded protein: CASSPARGYNEQFF.

The chain joins TRBV4-3 to TRBJ2-7; unclear D gene. There are 15 residues in the CDR3. Germline V lookup: CDR1 LGHNA, CDR2 YSLEER. V lost 0 bases and J 0 bases, leaving 9 bases between the germline ends. The chain's CDR3 is CASSQDSLLSYEQYF. Written as DNA, the CDR3 is TGCGCCAGCAGCCAAGATAGCCTTCTCTCCTACGAGCAGTACTTC.

V is TRBV9 and J is TRBJ2-5, with a weak D call TRBD2 (5 bases). With 0 bases removed from V and 11 bases from J, the gap between germline ends came to 14 bases. The CDR3 is 13 amino acids. CDR1 and CDR2 (germline): SGDLS, YYNGEE. The CDR3, as DNA: TGTGCCAGCAGCGTAGAGGTCGGGTCGGGGCAGTACTTC. Amino acid sequence: CASSVEVGSGQYF.

With regard to this clone: The same CDR3 can be traced to other DNA sequences in this sample. The chain employs TRBV5-1 and TRBJ1-3, with D unclear. Trimming shortened V by 1 base and J by 4 bases, and 12 bases separated the two germline ends. This CDR3 is 15 amino acids long. Germline V gives CDR1 SGHRS, CDR2 YFSETQ. The CDR3 DNA is TGCGCCAGCAGCTTGATTCCCCAGGCGGGAAACACCATATATTTT. Amino acid sequence: CASSLIPQAGNTIYF.

This clone was counted a single time. The chain combines TRBV29-1 with TRBJ2-3; D gene uncertain. V gave up 3 bases and J gave up 2 bases, with 9 bases separating them. Germline V gene sequence: CDR1 SQVTM, CDR2 ANQGSEA. The CDR3 is 13 amino acids. CDR3 sequence: CSVDRKATDTQYF. Here the CDR3 DNA reads TGCAGCGTTGACAGGAAAGCCACAGATACGCAGTATTTT.

The CDR3 DNA is TGTGCCAGCAGCGGGACAGAGAATCAGCCCCAGCATTTT. Its translation is CASSGTENQPQHF. The chain carries TRBV2 and TRBJ1-5; 7 bases are shared with TRBD1. Germline CDR1 is SNHLY and CDR2 is FYNNEI. The CDR3 has 13 residues. V shed 6 bases and J 4 bases; nucleotides not matched to a gene: 3.

The V gene is TRBV7-2, the J gene TRBJ1-4; D is ambiguous. The germline CDR1 and CDR2 sequences are SGHTA and FQGNSA. The CDR3 runs to 14 residues. The V gene lost 3 bases and the J gene lost 7 bases, with 12 bases spanning the gap. DNA for the CDR3: TGTGCCAGCAGCTTTGACTCCGAGGGTGAAAAACTGTTTTTT. It encodes CASSFDSEGEKLFF.

This clone was recorded once. V is TRBV5-6 and J is TRBJ1-1, with 7 bases matching TRBD1. Germline CDR1 and CDR2: SGHDT and YYEEEE. J lost 0 bases, V lost 4 bases, and 9 bases had no gene match. The CDR3 sequence is 16 residues long. Here the CDR3 DNA reads TGTGCCAGCAGCCCCGACAGGGCTGCCCTGAACACTGAAGCTTTCTTT. The encoded protein is CASSPDRAALNTEAFF.

CDR3 nucleotide sequence: TGTGCCAGCGGGCCACATGGCTACACCTTC. Amino acids: CASGPHGYTF. The rearrangement joins TRBV7-9 to TRBJ1-2; D not certain. The CDR3 runs 10 residues. V lost 8 bases and J 6 bases, leaving 7 bases between the germline ends. The germline V gene encodes CDR1 SEHNR and CDR2 FQNEAQ (reference sequence).

The chain links TRBV2 to TRBJ1-1, with 7 bases matching TRBD1. Germline V gives CDR1 SNHLY, CDR2 FYNNEI. V trimming: 6 bases; J trimming: 1 base; junction bases outside the gene matches: 8. The CDR3 has 15 residues. CDR3 loop: CASRANRGANTEAFF. Written as DNA, the CDR3 is TGTGCCAGCAGAGCCAACAGGGGAGCGAACACTGAAGCTTTCTTT. Together with reference TRBV2 and TRBJ1-1, the CDR3 gives the full variable domain: EPEVTQTPSHQVTQMGQEVILRCVPISNHLYFYWYRQILGQKVEFLVSFYNNEISEKSEIFDDQFSVERPDGSNFTLKIRSTKLEDSAMYFCASRANRGANTEAFFGQGTRLTVV.